This T cell receptor beta chain was retrieved from a study of identifying expanded T cells in peripheral blood. Notes on the study in general: Clone count variance between roughly 2-week samples rose with total template count.

Germline-derived CDR1 and CDR2 are SGHTA and FQGNSA. J was trimmed by 4 bases and V by 1 base; bases with no gene match: 2. The CDR3 is 14 residues long. TCRdb's table, derived via immunoSEQ multiplex PCR, lists solely in-frame clones and lacks some. This table has about 58,000 clones, 89% appearing once. Concerning this clone itself: Antigen specificity is unknown.

V gene TRBV7-2 combines with J gene TRBJ2-3, with TRBD2 identical over 7 bases. The receptor comes from a person aged 18 to 75 in good health. Sequenced input: blood. Here the CDR3 DNA reads TGTGCCAGCAGCTTAGGACTAGCCCCAGATACGCAGTATTTT. Its protein is CASSLGLAPDTQYF. Full variable domain (remainder filled in from reference TRBV7-2 and TRBJ2-3): GAGVSQSPSNKVTEKGKDVELRCDPISGHTALYWYRQSLGQGLEFLIYFQGNSAPDKSGLPSDRFSAERTGGSVSTLTIQRTQQEDSAVYLCASSLGLAPDTQYFGPGTRLTVL.